This T cell receptor beta chain was captured by sequencing in a study of long-term antiretroviral therapy in people with HIV. Note on this clone: Its cognate antigen is unknown.

It was version v3.0 of the immunoSEQ assay that was run at survey level. The data were produced by immunoSEQ multiplex PCR, yet TCRdb's version contains in-frame clones alone and is incomplete. The table lists 20,000 to 25,000 clones, 81% of them singletons. CDR1 SGHAT and CDR2 FQNNGV come from the germline V gene. The CDR3 covers 16 residues. With 5 bases clipped from V and 2 bases from J, the junction kept 7 bases outside the gene matches. Study results and caveats: An increase in diversity followed ART, yet levels stayed below transplant donor controls.

The rearrangement uses TRBV11-2 and TRBJ2-7, with 12 nucleotides matching TRBD2. This specimen was unsorted PBMCs, taken 1.5 years after starting antiretroviral therapy. This receptor was taken from a man aged 25-40 years with HIV. CDR3 bases: TGTGCCAGCAGCCCTCGACTAGCGGGAGTAACCTACGAGCAGTACTTC. Its protein is CASSPRLAGVTYEQYF.